The text below deals with one T cell receptor beta chain. Sequenced by immunoSEQ multiplex PCR; TCRdb stores in-frame clones only, minus some. The data contain about 57,000 clones, approximately 93% of them singletons. The sample originates from a study of cytomegalovirus exposure and HLA in healthy donors. The V end lost 1 base, the J end lost 6 bases, and 10 bases lay between the germline ends. CDR1 is SGHTA and CDR2 is FQGNSA in the germline V gene. The length of the CDR3 is 14 residues. Sequenced: PBMCs. This receptor was identified in a woman aged 18 to 35 in good health and CMV-seronegative. J is TRBJ1-5 and V is TRBV7-2; D gene unclear. The CDR3 sequence: CASSLGIGSQPQHF. In DNA form, the CDR3 reads TGTGCCAGCAGCTTAGGAATTGGGAGTCAGCCCCAGCATTTT.